This TCR beta chain is from a study of T cell responses to AZD1222 COVID-19 vaccine. Findings of the study overall: Spike-specific TCRs gained breadth and depth after people received two AZD1222 doses. Donor demographics were predominantly white British with a female majority; clonal diversity may be underestimated. Seropositive status at baseline applied to only a handful of AZD1222 recipients.

Comment on this clone: The antigen is undetermined.

Profiled with immunoSEQ multiplex PCR; TCRdb holds only in-frame clones, not every one. The table lists under 150,000 clones, approximately 86% of them singletons. The CDR3 has 16 residues. The germline gives CDR1 MDHEN, CDR2 SYDVKM. V lost 5 bases to trimming and J lost 3 bases, with 16 bases between them. The input for sequencing was peripheral blood, taken on day 0 of AZD1222 vaccination. The rearrangement joins TRBV28 to TRBJ1-4; possible D gene TRBD1, 5 bases. This sequence was found in an adult in good health. The CDR3 sequence is CASSLDRVYANEKLFF. CDR3 DNA sequence: TGTGCCAGCAGTCTCGACAGAGTGTATGCTAATGAAAAACTGTTTTTT.